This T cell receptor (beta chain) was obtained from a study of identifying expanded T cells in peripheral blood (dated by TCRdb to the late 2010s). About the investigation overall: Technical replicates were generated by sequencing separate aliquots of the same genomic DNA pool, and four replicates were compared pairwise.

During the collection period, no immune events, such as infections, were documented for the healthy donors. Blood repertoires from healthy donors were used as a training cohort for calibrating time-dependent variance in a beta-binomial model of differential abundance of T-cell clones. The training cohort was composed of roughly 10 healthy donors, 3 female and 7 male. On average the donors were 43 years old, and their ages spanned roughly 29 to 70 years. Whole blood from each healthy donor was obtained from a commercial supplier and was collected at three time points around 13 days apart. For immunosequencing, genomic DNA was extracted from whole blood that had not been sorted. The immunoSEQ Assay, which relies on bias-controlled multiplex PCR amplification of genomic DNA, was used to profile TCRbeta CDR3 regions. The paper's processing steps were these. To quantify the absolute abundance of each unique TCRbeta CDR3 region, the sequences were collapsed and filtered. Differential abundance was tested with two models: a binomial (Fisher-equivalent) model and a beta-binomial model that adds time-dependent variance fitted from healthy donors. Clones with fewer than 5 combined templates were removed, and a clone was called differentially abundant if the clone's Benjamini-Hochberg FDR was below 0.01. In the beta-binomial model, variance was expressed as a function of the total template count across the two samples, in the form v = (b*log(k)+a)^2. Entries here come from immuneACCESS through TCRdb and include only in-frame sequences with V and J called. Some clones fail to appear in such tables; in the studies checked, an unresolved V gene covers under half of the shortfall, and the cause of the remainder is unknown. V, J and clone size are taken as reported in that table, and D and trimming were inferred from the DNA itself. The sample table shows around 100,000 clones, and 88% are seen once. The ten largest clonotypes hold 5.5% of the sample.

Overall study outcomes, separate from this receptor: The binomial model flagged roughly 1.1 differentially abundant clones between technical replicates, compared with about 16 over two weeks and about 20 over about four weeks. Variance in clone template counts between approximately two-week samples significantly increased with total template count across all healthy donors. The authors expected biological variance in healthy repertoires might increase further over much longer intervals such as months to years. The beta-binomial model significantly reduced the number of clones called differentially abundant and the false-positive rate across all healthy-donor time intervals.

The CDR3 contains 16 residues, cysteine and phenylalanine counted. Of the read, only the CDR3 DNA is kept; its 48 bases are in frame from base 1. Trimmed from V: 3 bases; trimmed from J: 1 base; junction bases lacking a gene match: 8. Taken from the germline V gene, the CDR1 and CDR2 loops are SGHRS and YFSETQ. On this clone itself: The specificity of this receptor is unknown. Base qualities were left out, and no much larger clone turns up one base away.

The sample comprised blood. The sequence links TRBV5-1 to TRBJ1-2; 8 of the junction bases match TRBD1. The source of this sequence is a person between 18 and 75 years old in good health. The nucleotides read TGCGCCAGCAGCTCGGGACAGGAGGGATTTAACTATGGCTACACCTTC. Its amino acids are CASSSGQEGFNYGYTF.